The 21 T cell receptor beta chains in this list originate from one sample, sequenced in a study of shared clonotypes between healthy human individuals. Sequenced by immunoSEQ multiplex PCR; TCRdb stores in-frame clones only, minus some. The sample has fewer than 1.4 million clones; 75% to 85% are singletons. Sample: memory CD4+ T cells from PBMCs. Indicated subset: CD45RA-negative fraction. The receptors shown here come from a man younger than 30 in good health. Some clones in this sample may be carry-over from other donors' samples.

This chain joins TRBV14 and TRBJ1-1; D possibly corresponds to TRBD1 (5 bases). Germline V gene sequence: CDR1 SGHDN, CDR2 FVKESK. This CDR3 is built from 13 residues. With 3 bases removed from V and 1 base from J, the gap between germline ends came to 6 bases. Written as DNA, the CDR3 is TGTGCCAGCAGCCAGCAGGGGAACACTGAAGCTTTCTTT. Translated: CASSQQGNTEAFF.

Concerning this clone itself: This clone may be a read error of a much larger clone one base away. The chain joins TRBV7-8 to TRBJ2-1, with D possibly matching TRBD2 (5 bases). The germline gives CDR1 SGHVS, CDR2 FQNEAQ. The CDR3 contains 16 residues. Trimming pared 5 bases from V and 6 bases from J, leaving 20 bases between. The CDR3 region is CASSPTRVGVPNEQFF. In DNA, the CDR3 is TGTGCCAGCAGCCCTACAAGGGTGGGAGTACCCAATGAGCAGTTCTTC.

This clone was counted between two and nine times. The chain uses TRBV5-1 and TRBJ2-3; 8 nucleotides line up with TRBD1. The CDR3 has 14 residues. With 4 bases clipped from V and 3 bases from J, the junction kept 4 bases outside the gene matches. The V gene's germline CDR1 is SGHRS and CDR2 YFSETQ. The DNA of the CDR3 is TGCGCCAGCAGCCAGGGGGCACGAACAGATACGCAGTATTTT. Its translation: CASSQGARTDTQYF.

V usage is TRBV7-9 and J usage is TRBJ2-7; no clear D. CDR1 and CDR2 from the germline V gene are SEHNR and FQNEAQ (reference sequence). V shed 5 bases and J shed 2 bases, with 10 bases lying between them. The length of the CDR3 is 13 residues. The CDR3 is CASSRNRAYEQYF. CDR3 sequence (DNA): TGTGCCAGCAGCCGCAATCGGGCCTACGAGCAGTACTTC.

This chain links TRBV28 with TRBJ2-7, with a tentative D call TRBD2 (5 bases). The germline V gene encodes CDR1 MDHEN and CDR2 SYDVKM. The V and J ends lost 6 bases and 6 bases respectively, with 15 bases between them. The CDR3 spans 13 residues. CDR3 sequence reads: CASSSSGYGEQYF. For the CDR3, the DNA is TGTGCCAGCAGCTCCTCGGGGTATGGCGAGCAGTACTTC. The entire variable domain, with the rest obtained from reference TRBV28 and TRBJ2-7, is as follows: DVKVTQSSRYLVKRTGEKVFLECVQDMDHENMFWYRQDPGLGLRLIYFSYDVKMKEKGDIPEGYSVSREKKERFSLILESASTNQTSMYLCASSSSGYGEQYFGPGTRLTVT.

This clone was seen just once. V usage is TRBV28 and J usage is TRBJ1-5, with D perhaps matching TRBD1 (6 bases). V gave up 6 bases and J gave up 2 bases, with 11 bases separating them. CDR3 size: 14 residues. Germline V gives CDR1 MDHEN, CDR2 SYDVKM. In nucleotides, the CDR3 is TGTGCCAGCAGCACGGACAGAGGCAATCAGCCCCAGCATTTT. Its protein product is CASSTDRGNQPQHF.

The V call is TRBV28, the J call TRBJ1-1; D may be TRBD1 (6 bases). Germline V CDR1 and CDR2: MDHEN, SYDVKM. The CDR3 spans 15 residues. The V and J ends lost 5 bases and 1 base respectively, with 14 bases between them. The CDR3 DNA reads TGTGCCAGCAGTGAGATGACAGGTACGAACACTGAAGCTTTCTTT. It is translated as CASSEMTGTNTEAFF.

The rearrangement uses TRBV11-2 and TRBJ2-7; 9 bases line up with TRBD1. Germline V gene sequence: CDR1 SGHAT, CDR2 FQNNGV. The ends lost 0 bases at V and 1 base at J; junction bases unmatched: 1. The CDR3 length is 15 residues. CDR3 coding DNA: TGTGCCAGCAGCTTAGAGACAGGGGGATCCTACGAGCAGTACTTC. It encodes CASSLETGGSYEQYF. Together with reference TRBV11-2 and TRBJ2-7, the CDR3 gives the full variable domain: EAGVAQSPRYKIIEKRQSVAFWCNPISGHATLYWYQQILGQGPKLLIQFQNNGVVDDSQLPKDRFSAERLKGVDSTLKIQPAKLEDSAVYLCASSLETGGSYEQYFGPGTRLTVT.

The chain uses TRBV9 and TRBJ1-3, with D uncertain. V shed 6 bases and J shed 0 bases, with 7 bases lying between them. CDR3 length: 13 residues. In germline, CDR1 is SGDLS, CDR2 YYNGEE. The CDR3: CASTRNSGNTIYF. The CDR3 DNA follows: TGTGCCAGCACCAGGAACTCTGGAAACACCATATATTTT.

This clone occurred a few times. V gene TRBV27 combines with J gene TRBJ2-7, with D perhaps matching TRBD1 (5 bases). V was shortened by 4 bases and J by 0 bases, with 22 bases between the two germline ends. In germline, CDR1 is MNHEY, CDR2 SMNVEV (reference sequence). The CDR3 is 18 residues long. The CDR3 DNA follows: TGTGCCAGCAGTTCAACCACCTCCTCAGGGTCTAGCTCCTACGAGCAGTACTTC. Amino acids: CASSSTTSSGSSSYEQYF.

The chain has TRBV7-2 and TRBJ1-1; D is unclear. The V and J ends lost 3 bases and 1 base respectively, with 6 bases between them. The germline V gene encodes CDR1 SGHTA and CDR2 FQGNSA. This CDR3 comprises 13 residues. CDR3 region: CASSLISNTEAFF. The CDR3 DNA reads TGTGCCAGCAGCTTGATTTCGAACACTGAAGCTTTCTTT.

V is TRBV28 and J is TRBJ1-5, with unresolved D. CDR1 and CDR2 from the germline V gene are MDHEN and SYDVKM. The V gene lost 5 bases and the J gene lost 2 bases, with 16 bases spanning the gap. The CDR3 spans 16 residues. The CDR3 protein is CASSPLTARGNQPQHF. As DNA, the CDR3 is TGTGCCAGCAGTCCGCTTACCGCGCGCGGCAATCAGCCCCAGCATTTT.

This rearrangement joins TRBV7-2 to TRBJ2-3; D is unresolved. The CDR3 runs 12 residues. The germline V gene has CDR1 SGHTA and CDR2 FQGNSA. Trimming removed 4 bases from V and 14 bases from J, with 16 bases in between. CDR3 sequence: CASSWVGERLYF. The CDR3 nucleotides read TGTGCCAGCAGCTGGGTAGGAGAGCGCCTGTATTTT.

In this sample, this clone turned up once. The chain links TRBV18 to TRBJ1-1; D possibly corresponds to TRBD1 (5 bases). Germline values: CDR1 KGHSH, CDR2 LQKENI. V was shortened by 5 bases and J by 1 base, with 14 bases between the two germline ends. There are 15 residues in the CDR3. The CDR3 region is CASSDSGGGNTEAFF. CDR3 nucleotide sequence: TGTGCCAGCTCAGATTCGGGGGGAGGGAACACTGAAGCTTTCTTT.

The chain recombines TRBV28 with TRBJ1-2; D might be TRBD1 (5 bases). Germline assignment: CDR1 MDHEN and CDR2 SYDVKM. Deletions cut 7 bases from V and 5 bases from J, with 20 bases between. The CDR3 covers 15 residues. This CDR3 is CASTMGHGGWYGYTF. DNA of the CDR3: TGTGCCAGCACCATGGGTCATGGGGGGTGGTATGGCTACACCTTC.

To note about this clone: The junction departs from the called germline gene at one end, perhaps through a read error. V is TRBV11-2 and J is TRBJ2-1, with 8 positions matching TRBD2. Germline lookup yields CDR1 SGHAT and CDR2 FQNNGV. The CDR3 is 15 amino acids. CDR3 loop: CASSPKRESFNEQFF. CDR3 DNA: TGTGCCAGCAGCCCAAAGCGGGAGTCCTTCAATGAGCAGTTCTTC. Combining the CDR3 with reference TRBV11-2 and TRBJ2-1 gives the whole variable domain EAGVAQSPRYKIIEKRQSVAFWCNPISGHATLYWYQQILGQGPKLLIQFQNNGVVDDSQLPKDRFSAERLKGVDSTLKIQPAKLEDSAVYLCASSPKRESFNEQFFGPGTRLTVL.

This clone has just one count. This chain uses TRBV5-4 with TRBJ2-7; 13 bases agree with TRBD2. V lost 4 bases and J lost 7; bases outside the gene matches: 8. The CDR3 runs to 15 residues. From germline, CDR1 is SGHNT and CDR2 YYREEE (reference sequence). The CDR3 region has the DNA TGTGCCAGCAGCATTACTAGCGGGAGGGCCGGGGAGCAGTACTTC. Encoded protein: CASSITSGRAGEQYF.

The chain employs TRBV7-6 and TRBJ2-7, with D possibly called TRBD1 or TRBD2 (5 bases each). The CDR3 contains 13 residues. The ends were cut back, 6 bases at V and 0 bases at J, with 9 bases in the middle. From germline, CDR1 is SGHVS and CDR2 FNYEAQ. CDR3 region: CASSEGRSYEQYF. CDR3 sequence (DNA): TGTGCCAGCAGTGAGGGACGCTCCTACGAGCAGTACTTC.

V and J are TRBV7-9 and TRBJ1-2; maybe TRBD1 (6 bases). V was shortened by 2 bases and J by 6 bases, with 19 bases between the two germline ends. The germline gives CDR1 SEHNR, CDR2 FQNEAQ (reference sequence). The CDR3 is made up of 16 amino acids. The CDR3 protein is CASSLFPQGLFDGYTF. The CDR3 DNA follows: TGTGCCAGCAGCTTATTCCCACAGGGCCTTTTCGATGGCTACACCTTC.

About this clone: The same CDR3 is also encoded by other DNA sequences in this sample. The chain employs TRBV19 and TRBJ1-2, with TRBD1 matching 7 bases. The germline gives CDR1 LNHDA, CDR2 SQIVND (reference sequence). V was pared by 6 bases and J by 4 bases, with 2 bases of the junction left unmatched. This CDR3 region has 12 residues. CDR3 region: CASRRDSYGYTF. CDR3 bases: TGTGCCAGTAGGAGGGACAGCTATGGCTACACCTTC.

The CDR3 region is CASSLFGLAGATDSGANVLTF. The CDR3 nucleotides are TGTGCCAGCAGTTTATTCGGACTAGCGGGAGCTACAGACTCTGGGGCCAACGTCCTGACTTTC. The rearrangement uses TRBV27 and TRBJ2-6; 13 bases map to TRBD2. The CDR3 runs 21 residues. V lost 1 base and J lost 0; bases outside the gene matches: 9. Germline V gene lookup returns CDR1 MNHEY and CDR2 SMNVEV (reference sequence).